This section outlines one T cell receptor (beta chain) sequence together with its context. Trimming removed 4 bases at V and 9 bases at J, with 7 bases between. The V gene's germline CDR1 is SGHVT and CDR2 SQSDAQ. The CDR3 contains 11 residues. Measured with immunoSEQ multiplex PCR; TCRdb has only the in-frame clones, and not every one. This table holds more than 10,000 clones, 55% to 75% found once. The sample originates from a study of OX40 agonist ivuxolimab in advanced cancers. The TCR originated in an adult with an advanced solid tumor such as melanoma, head and neck, liver or kidney cancer. This chain connects TRBV7-4 to TRBJ2-1, with no clear D. The source material was CD4+ or CD8+ T cells sorted from blood, sampled in a trial of the OX40 agonist ivuxolimab. The CDR3 is CASSSPGEQFF. DNA for the CDR3: TGTGCCAGCAGCTCCCCTGGTGAGCAGTTCTTC.